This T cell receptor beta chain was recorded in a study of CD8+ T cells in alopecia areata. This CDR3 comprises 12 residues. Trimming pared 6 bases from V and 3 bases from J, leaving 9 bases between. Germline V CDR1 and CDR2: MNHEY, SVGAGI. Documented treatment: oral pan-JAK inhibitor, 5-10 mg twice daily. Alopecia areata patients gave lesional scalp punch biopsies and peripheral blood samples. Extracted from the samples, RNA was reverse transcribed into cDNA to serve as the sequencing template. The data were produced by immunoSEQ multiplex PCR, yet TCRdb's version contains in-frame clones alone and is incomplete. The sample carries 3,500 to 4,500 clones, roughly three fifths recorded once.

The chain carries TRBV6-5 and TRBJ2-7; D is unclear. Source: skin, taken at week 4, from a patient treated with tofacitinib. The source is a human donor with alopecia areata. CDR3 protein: CASRTGGYEQYF. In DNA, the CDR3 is TGTGCCAGCAGGACCGGCGGCTACGAGCAGTACTTC.